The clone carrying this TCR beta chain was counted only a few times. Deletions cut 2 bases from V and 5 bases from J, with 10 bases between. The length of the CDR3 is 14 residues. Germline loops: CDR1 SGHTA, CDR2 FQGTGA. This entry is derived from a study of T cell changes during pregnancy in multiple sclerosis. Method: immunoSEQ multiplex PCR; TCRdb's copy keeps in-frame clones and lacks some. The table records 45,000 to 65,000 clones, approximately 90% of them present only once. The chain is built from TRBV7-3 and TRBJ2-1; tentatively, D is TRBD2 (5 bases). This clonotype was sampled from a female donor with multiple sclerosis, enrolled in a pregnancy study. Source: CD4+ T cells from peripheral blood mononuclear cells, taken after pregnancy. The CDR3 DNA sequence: TGTGCCAGCAGCTTATCGGGAATGGACAATGAGCAGTTCTTC. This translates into CASSLSGMDNEQFF.